This is a list of T cell receptor beta chains from one sample in a study of control samples from healthy donors and cancer patients. The repertoire was sequenced with immunoSEQ multiplex PCR; TCRdb's copy has only in-frame clones and lacks some. The repertoire consists of around 59,000 clones, with about 92% occurring once and the leading ten covering less than 2%. Sequencing used PBMCs. The receptor set was obtained from a man aged 35-49 years with colorectal cancer. Each CDR3 is given with its conserved first and last residue. Not every row has a clone size; where given, it reads once, few, many or a size class.

v_call clone_size cdr3_aa
TRBV2 . CASSPGLGSRETQYF
TRBV3-1/TRBV3-2 . CASSQGLAGDGETQYF
TRBV24-1 . CATSAAGRDEQFF
TRBV30 . CAWSVLPAASGETQYF
TRBV3-1/TRBV3-2 . CASSRLSGGAKETQYF
TRBV3-1/TRBV3-2 . CASRDRVGSYEQYF
TRBV19 once CASSLETNLAGGQSEQFF
TRBV24-1 medium-sized CATARGQGVNQPQHF
TRBV7-2 . CASSLDHEQYF
TRBV11-2 once CASSFSGTGGGADTQYF
TRBV29-1 once CSAQSARNQETQYF
TRBV6-5 . CASSRTGTGQETQYF
TRBV10-3 . CAISESWGTYNEQFF
TRBV2 . CASTRQYGYTF